The TCR beta chain under discussion was sequenced for a study of regulatory T cells in long-lasting Graves disease. Study context: Graves' patients diagnosed newly had used antithyroid drugs under 3 months. Study results and caveats: Persistent Graves' patients had lower TCR diversity than newly diagnosed ones.

CDR3-region Arm-PCR and iRepertoire HTBI primers produced the TCR beta libraries. Source study methods: Sequenced samples collectively carried some 60 TRBV and around 15 TRBJ segments. In TCRdb, the multiplex PCR reads were re-called with MiXCR into one record per CDR3 protein. These V and J calls derive from TCRdb rather than the authors' analysis. The data contain 200,000 to 300,000 distinct CDR3 sequences, about 19% of them singletons. The sample's time point: newly diagnosed GD, antithyroid drugs for less than 3 months. PBMCs provided the RNA from which the TCR library was made. For this clonotype: The target antigen is unknown.

This TCR came from a female donor with Graves disease. The source was peripheral blood mononuclear cells (PBMCs), collected at new diagnosis, from a patient treated with antithyroid drugs.

CDR3 nucleotides: TGTGCCAGCAGCTTATCGGGAGGTGCGCAGTATTTT. Protein sequence: CASSLSGGAQYF. The chain recombines TRBV7-9 with TRBJ2-3; 7 bases match TRBD2. CDR1 and CDR2 from the germline V gene are SEHNR and FQNEAQ (reference sequence). The CDR3 loop spans 12 amino acids. V shed 2 bases, J shed 10 bases, and the junction held 3 bases outside the gene matches.